This TCR beta chain stems from a study of T cells in Graves' hyperthyroidism and ophthalmopathy. The wider study: Pretreatment peripheral blood was obtained at initial diagnosis.

This clonotype appeared many times. Amplified regions were TCR beta CDR3 sequences from RNA transcripts. An initial round of RT-PCR targeting the TCR CDR3 relied on the HTBI primer set. TCRdb redid the calling of the multiplex PCR reads with MiXCR, one entry per CDR3 protein. The sample includes 300,000 to 450,000 distinct CDR3 sequences, more than 20% seen only once; the top ten take about 73%. When ophthalmopathy did not progress within 18 months, Graves' hyperthyroidism was considered stable. Patients were excluded for uncontrolled infection, other autoimmune disease, pregnancy or lactation. CDR1 and CDR2 from the germline V gene are SQVTM and ANQGSEA. The germline V and J ends were trimmed by 4 bases and 4 bases, with 8 bases remaining between them. The CDR3 consists of 11 residues.

The source material was blood. The clonotype was recovered from a man aged 50 to 60 with Graves' hyperthyroidism. The gene calls are TRBV29-1 and TRBJ2-7, with D possibly TRBD1 on 5 matching bases. The CDR3 region has the DNA TGCAGCGTTGGACAGAGGTACGAGCAGTACTTC. This codes for CSVGQRYEQYF.